This is a list of T cell receptor beta chains from one sample in a study of cytomegalovirus exposure and HLA in healthy donors. Clones were sequenced by immunoSEQ multiplex PCR, and TCRdb holds only the in-frame ones, with some missing. The repertoire consists of approximately 100,000 clones, with 75% occurring once and the leading ten covering under 11%. The sample was PBMCs. The receptors stem from a man aged 50 to 60 in good health and CMV-seronegative. The CDR3 runs from the conserved cysteine through the conserved F or W. The order of the fields is V gene, D gene, clone size, CDR3 length, J gene, CDR3 protein, CDR3 DNA. D genes are given only for firm matches. The listing skips clone size in some rows; elsewhere it reads once, few, many or a size class.

v_gene: TRBV30; d_gene: TRBD2; abundance: -; len: 17; j_gene: TRBJ2-3; CDR3aa: CAWSGGGTTKLTDTQYF; CDR3nt: TGTGCCTGGAGTGGCGGGGGGACTACCAAGCTCACAGATACGCAGTATTTT
v_gene: TRBV14; d_gene: TRBD1; abundance: -; len: 14; j_gene: TRBJ2-5; CDR3aa: CASSNRGWLETQYF; CDR3nt: TGTGCCAGCAGCAACAGGGGATGGTTAGAGACCCAGTACTTC
v_gene: TRBV5-1; d_gene: TRBD2; abundance: -; len: 16; j_gene: TRBJ2-1; CDR3aa: CASSLQLASSYNEQFF; CDR3nt: TGCGCCAGCAGCTTGCAACTAGCGAGCTCCTACAATGAGCAGTTCTTC
v_gene: TRBV28; d_gene: TRBD1; abundance: -; len: 14; j_gene: TRBJ2-7; CDR3aa: CASRDMGQAYEQYF; CDR3nt: TGTGCCAGCAGGGATATGGGACAGGCCTACGAGCAGTACTTC
v_gene: TRBV7-2; d_gene: -; abundance: -; len: 15; j_gene: TRBJ1-6; CDR3aa: CASSLASPDNSPLHF; CDR3nt: TGTGCCAGCAGCTTAGCGTCACCGGATAATTCACCCCTCCACTTT
v_gene: TRBV7-7; d_gene: TRBD1; abundance: few; len: 15; j_gene: TRBJ2-5; CDR3aa: CASSRRIGTGDIQYF; CDR3nt: TGTGCTAGCAGCCGACGAATCGGGACAGGAGATATCCAGTACTTC
v_gene: TRBV7-2; d_gene: -; abundance: -; len: 13; j_gene: TRBJ2-7; CDR3aa: CASSPPARYEQYF; CDR3nt: TGTGCCAGCAGCCCCCCTGCCAGATACGAGCAGTACTTC
v_gene: TRBV9; d_gene: TRBD2; abundance: -; len: 15; j_gene: TRBJ2-3; CDR3aa: CASSVGAGATDTQYF; CDR3nt: TGTGCCAGCAGCGTAGGCGCGGGAGCGACAGATACGCAGTATTTT
v_gene: TRBV2; d_gene: TRBD2; abundance: medium-sized; len: 15; j_gene: TRBJ2-7; CDR3aa: CASSEALAETYEQYF; CDR3nt: TGTGCCAGCAGTGAAGCCCTAGCGGAGACCTACGAGCAGTACTTC
v_gene: TRBV9; d_gene: -; abundance: -; len: 13; j_gene: TRBJ1-1; CDR3aa: CASSVGDRSEAFF; CDR3nt: TGTGCCAGCAGCGTGGGAGACAGGTCCGAAGCTTTCTTT
v_gene: TRBV5-8; d_gene: TRBD2; abundance: -; len: 17; j_gene: TRBJ2-3; CDR3aa: CASSLGAGAPSTDTQYF; CDR3nt: TGTGCCAGCAGCTTGGGAGCGGGGGCTCCTAGCACAGATACGCAGTATTTT
v_gene: TRBV2; d_gene: -; abundance: -; len: 12; j_gene: TRBJ1-2; CDR3aa: CASSRFRDGYTF; CDR3nt: TGTGCCAGCTCGCGATTTCGAGATGGCTACACCTTC
v_gene: TRBV7-9; d_gene: -; abundance: -; len: 15; j_gene: TRBJ1-4; CDR3aa: CASSSDQGINEKLFF; CDR3nt: TGTGCCAGCAGCTCGGACCAGGGGATTAATGAAAAACTGTTTTTT
v_gene: TRBV2; d_gene: TRBD1; abundance: -; len: 16; j_gene: TRBJ1-2; CDR3aa: CASRTGAGGAAYGYTF; CDR3nt: TGTGCCAGCAGGACGGGGGCAGGGGGCGCTGCCTATGGCTACACCTTC
v_gene: TRBV5-1; d_gene: -; abundance: -; len: 15; j_gene: TRBJ1-5; CDR3aa: CASSLEPGGDQPQHF; CDR3nt: TGCGCCAGCAGCTTGGAACCTGGGGGCGATCAGCCCCAGCATTTT
v_gene: TRBV5-1; d_gene: -; abundance: -; len: 17; j_gene: TRBJ1-6; CDR3aa: CASSLEGRGGDNSPLHF; CDR3nt: TGCGCCAGCAGCTTGGAGGGCAGGGGAGGGGATAATTCACCCCTCCACTTT
v_gene: TRBV7-2; d_gene: -; abundance: -; len: 14; j_gene: TRBJ2-7; CDR3aa: CASSLAMGGGEQYF; CDR3nt: TGTGCCAGCAGCTTAGCCATGGGGGGTGGCGAGCAGTACTTC
v_gene: TRBV5-1; d_gene: TRBD2; abundance: -; len: 16; j_gene: TRBJ2-1; CDR3aa: CASSAGGRAAFNEQFF; CDR3nt: TGCGCCAGCAGCGCAGGCGGGAGGGCTGCTTTCAATGAGCAGTTCTTC
v_gene: TRBV5-4; d_gene: TRBD1; abundance: -; len: 12; j_gene: TRBJ1-1; CDR3aa: CASSYTGVEAFF; CDR3nt: TGTGCCAGCAGCTACACAGGGGTGGAAGCTTTCTTT
v_gene: TRBV9; d_gene: TRBD2; abundance: -; len: 15; j_gene: TRBJ2-2; CDR3aa: CASSVGGSVTGELFF; CDR3nt: TGTGCCAGCAGCGTAGGCGGGAGTGTTACCGGGGAGCTGTTTTTT